The entry that follows covers one TCR beta chain sequence. The antigen remains unidentified. A multiplex PCR was run with 60 Vbeta primers and 13 Jbeta primers. Assay: immunoSEQ multiplex PCR; the TCRdb copy retains only in-frame clones and omits some. The profile shows about 120,000 clones, 70% to 80% of them singletons. The sample belongs to a study of cytomegalovirus exposure and HLA in healthy donors. Study conclusions and caveats: CMV serostatus stood as the only immune exposure information on hand. In vitro, a few CMV-associated chains proved specific for CMV antigens. In a later analysis, productive TCRs from donors in an Asian-associated ancestry cluster reportedly carried fewer N-insertions than the cohort mean.

Trimming took 5 bases from V and 7 from J; bases not matched to a gene: 9. Germline CDR1 SGHAT, CDR2 FQNNGV. The CDR3 contains 14 residues. V usage is TRBV11-2 and J usage is TRBJ1-2, with 8 bases aligning to TRBD1. Sample: PBMCs. This clonotype was obtained from a woman aged 35 to 49 in good health and CMV-seropositive. The CDR3 region is CASSLSDRAFGYTF. The CDR3 DNA is TGTGCCAGCAGCCTCTCGGACAGGGCCTTTGGCTACACCTTC.